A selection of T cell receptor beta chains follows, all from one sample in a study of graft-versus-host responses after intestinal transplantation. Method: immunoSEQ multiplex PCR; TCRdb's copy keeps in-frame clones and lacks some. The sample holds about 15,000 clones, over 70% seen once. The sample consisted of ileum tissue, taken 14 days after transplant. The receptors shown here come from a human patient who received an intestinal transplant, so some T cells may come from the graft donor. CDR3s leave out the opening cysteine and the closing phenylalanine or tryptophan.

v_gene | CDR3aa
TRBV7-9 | ASGPGGGRTEAF
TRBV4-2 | ASSLSSASADEQF
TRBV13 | ASSLGEVGGETQY
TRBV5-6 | ASSLGQSNQPQH
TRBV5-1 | ASGVSSGAYEQY
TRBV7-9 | ASSLGDSHFSGNTIY
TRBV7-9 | ASSLVDFNTEAF
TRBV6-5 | ASSYGGRGSPLH
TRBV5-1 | ASSLVSRQLNEQF
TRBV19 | ASSMGTRGVDEQY
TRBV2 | ASSETVVTRGYT
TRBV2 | ARSLRTMYNEQF
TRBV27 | ASSWFMGQTGSYT